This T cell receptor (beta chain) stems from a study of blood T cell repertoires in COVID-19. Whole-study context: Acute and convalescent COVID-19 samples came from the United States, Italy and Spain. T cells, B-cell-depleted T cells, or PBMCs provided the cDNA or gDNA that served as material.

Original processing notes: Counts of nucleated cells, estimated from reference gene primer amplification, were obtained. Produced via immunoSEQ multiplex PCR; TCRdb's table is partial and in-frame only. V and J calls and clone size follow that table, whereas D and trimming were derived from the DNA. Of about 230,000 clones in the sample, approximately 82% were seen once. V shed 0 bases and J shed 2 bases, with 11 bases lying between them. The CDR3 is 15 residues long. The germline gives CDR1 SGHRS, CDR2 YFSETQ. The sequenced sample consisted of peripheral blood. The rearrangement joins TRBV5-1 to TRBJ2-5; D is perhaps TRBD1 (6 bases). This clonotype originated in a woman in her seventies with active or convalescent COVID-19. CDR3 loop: CASSLDQGLQETQYF. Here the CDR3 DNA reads TGCGCCAGCAGCTTGGATCAGGGGCTACAAGAGACCCAGTACTTC.